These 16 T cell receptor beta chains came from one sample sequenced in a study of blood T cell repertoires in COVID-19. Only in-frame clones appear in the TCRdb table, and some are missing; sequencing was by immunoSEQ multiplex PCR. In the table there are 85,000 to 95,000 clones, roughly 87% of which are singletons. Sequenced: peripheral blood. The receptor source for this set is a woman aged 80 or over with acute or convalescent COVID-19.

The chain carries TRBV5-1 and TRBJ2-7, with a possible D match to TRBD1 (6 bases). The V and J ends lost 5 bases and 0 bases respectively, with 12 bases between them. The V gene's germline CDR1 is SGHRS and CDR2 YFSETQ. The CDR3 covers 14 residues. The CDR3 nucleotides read TGCGCCAGCAGTGACGGACAGAGCTCCTACGAGCAGTACTTC. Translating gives CASSDGQSSYEQYF.

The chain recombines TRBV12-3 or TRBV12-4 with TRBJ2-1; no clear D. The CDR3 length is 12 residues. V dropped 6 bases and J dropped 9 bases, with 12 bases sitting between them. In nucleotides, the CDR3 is TGTGCCAGCAGCCCATCCTCGGTTGAGCAGTTCTTC. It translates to CASSPSSVEQFF.

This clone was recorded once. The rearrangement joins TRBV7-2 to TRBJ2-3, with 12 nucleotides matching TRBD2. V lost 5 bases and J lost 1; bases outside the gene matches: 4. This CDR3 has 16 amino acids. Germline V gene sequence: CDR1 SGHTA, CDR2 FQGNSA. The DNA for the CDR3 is TGTGCCAGCAGCACCCCTAGCGGGGGGGGCACAGATACGCAGTATTTT. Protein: CASSTPSGGGTDTQYF.

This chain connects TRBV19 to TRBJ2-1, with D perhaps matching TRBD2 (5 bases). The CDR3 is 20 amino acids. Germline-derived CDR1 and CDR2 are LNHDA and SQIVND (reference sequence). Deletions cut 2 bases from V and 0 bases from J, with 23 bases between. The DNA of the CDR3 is TGTGCCAGTAGTATAACCCACACCGGGCTAGCTCCCTCCTCCTACAATGAGCAGTTCTTC. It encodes CASSITHTGLAPSSYNEQFF.

The CDR3 reads CAWSQPRDRGYTEAFF. DNA for the CDR3: TGTGCCTGGAGTCAACCCCGGGACAGGGGGTACACTGAAGCTTTCTTT. This chain links TRBV30 with TRBJ1-1; 11 positions match TRBD1. Germline V gives CDR1 GTSNPN, CDR2 SVGIG (reference sequence). The CDR3 covers 16 residues. The V segment lost 2 bases and the J segment 3 bases; nucleotides outside the gene matches: 8.

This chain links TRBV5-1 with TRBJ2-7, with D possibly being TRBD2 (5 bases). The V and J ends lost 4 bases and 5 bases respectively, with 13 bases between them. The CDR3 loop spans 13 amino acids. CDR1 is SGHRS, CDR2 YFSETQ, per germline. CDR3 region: CASSLTSFDEQYF. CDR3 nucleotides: TGCGCCAGCAGCCTAACTAGTTTTGACGAGCAGTACTTC.

The CDR3 sequence is CASSLAAGTANSPLHF. The CDR3, as DNA: TGCGCCAGCAGCTTGGCCGCAGGTACCGCGAATTCACCCCTCCACTTT. The chain is built from TRBV5-1 and TRBJ1-6; no definite D call. This CDR3 has 16 amino acids. The ends were cut back, 0 bases at V and 7 bases at J, with 14 bases in the middle. CDR1 SGHRS and CDR2 YFSETQ come from the germline V gene.

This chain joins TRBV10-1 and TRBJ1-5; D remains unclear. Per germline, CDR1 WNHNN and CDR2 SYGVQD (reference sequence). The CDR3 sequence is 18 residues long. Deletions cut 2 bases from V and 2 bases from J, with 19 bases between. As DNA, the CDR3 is TGCGCCAGCAGTGAGCTTCCGGCGGGGAGGACGGGCAATCAGCCCCAGCATTTT. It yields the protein CASSELPAGRTGNQPQHF.

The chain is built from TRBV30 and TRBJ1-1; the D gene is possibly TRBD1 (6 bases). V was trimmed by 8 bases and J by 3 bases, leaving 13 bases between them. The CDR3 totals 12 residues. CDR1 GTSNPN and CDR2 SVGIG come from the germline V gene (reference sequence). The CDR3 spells CARSSGDTEAFF. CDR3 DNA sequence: TGTGCCCGGTCCTCAGGGGACACTGAAGCTTTCTTT. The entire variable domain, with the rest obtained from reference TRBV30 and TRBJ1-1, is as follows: SQTIHQWPATLVQPVGSPLSLECTVEGTSNPNLYWYRQAAGRGLQLLFYSVGIGQISSEVPQNLSASRPQDRQFILSSKKLLLSDSGFYLCARSSGDTEAFFGQGTRLTVV.

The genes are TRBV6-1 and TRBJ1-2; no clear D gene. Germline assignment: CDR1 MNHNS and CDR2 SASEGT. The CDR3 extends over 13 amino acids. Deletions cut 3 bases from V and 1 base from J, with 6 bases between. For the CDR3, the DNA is TGTGCCAGCAGTGACGGCGGTAACTATGGCTACACCTTC. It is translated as CASSDGGNYGYTF.

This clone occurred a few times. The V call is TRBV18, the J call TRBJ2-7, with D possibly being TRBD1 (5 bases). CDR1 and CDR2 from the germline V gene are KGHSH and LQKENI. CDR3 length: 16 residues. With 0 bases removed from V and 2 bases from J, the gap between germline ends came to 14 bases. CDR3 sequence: CASSPPGVQSAYEQYF. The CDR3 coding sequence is TGTGCCAGCTCACCACCAGGGGTTCAGTCTGCCTACGAGCAGTACTTC.

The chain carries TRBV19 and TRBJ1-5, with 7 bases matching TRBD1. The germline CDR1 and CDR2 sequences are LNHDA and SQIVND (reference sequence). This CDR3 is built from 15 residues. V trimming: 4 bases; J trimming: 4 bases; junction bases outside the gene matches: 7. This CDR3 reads CASSTSGTENQPQHF. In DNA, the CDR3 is TGTGCCAGTAGTACCTCTGGGACAGAGAATCAGCCCCAGCATTTT.

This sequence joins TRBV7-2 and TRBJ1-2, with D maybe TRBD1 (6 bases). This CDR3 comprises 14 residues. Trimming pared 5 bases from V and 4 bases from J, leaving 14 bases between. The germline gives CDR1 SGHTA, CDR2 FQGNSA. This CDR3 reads CASSPRGGAYGYTF. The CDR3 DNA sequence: TGTGCCAGCAGCCCCAGAGGGGGGGCCTATGGCTACACCTTC.

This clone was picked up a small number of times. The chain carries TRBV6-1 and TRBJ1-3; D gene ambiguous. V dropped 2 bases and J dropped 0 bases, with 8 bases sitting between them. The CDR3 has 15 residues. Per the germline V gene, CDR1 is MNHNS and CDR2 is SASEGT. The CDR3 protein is CASSEWADSGNTIYF. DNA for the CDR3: TGTGCCAGCAGTGAATGGGCCGACTCTGGAAACACCATATATTTT.

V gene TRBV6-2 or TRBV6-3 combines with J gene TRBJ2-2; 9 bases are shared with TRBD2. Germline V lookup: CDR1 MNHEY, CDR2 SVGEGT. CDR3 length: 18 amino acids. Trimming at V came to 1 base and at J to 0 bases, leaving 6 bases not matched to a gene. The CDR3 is CASSYFLAGTANTGELFF. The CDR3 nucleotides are TGTGCCAGCAGTTACTTCCTAGCGGGGACCGCGAACACCGGGGAGCTGTTTTTT.

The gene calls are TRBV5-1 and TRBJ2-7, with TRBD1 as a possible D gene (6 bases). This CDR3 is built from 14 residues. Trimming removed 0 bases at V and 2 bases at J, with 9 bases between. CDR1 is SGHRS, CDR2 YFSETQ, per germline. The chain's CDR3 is CASSLDGQPYEQYF. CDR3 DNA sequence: TGCGCCAGCAGCTTGGATGGACAGCCCTACGAGCAGTACTTC.